This T cell receptor (beta chain) originates from a study of blood T cells in healthy people across ages. Points from the study as a whole: Unsorted PBMC material precluded a definitive naive versus antigen-experienced comparison.

Ten or more counts support this clonotype. Antigen: not known. A second roughly 6 to 12 cycle PCR used barcoded and J-beta primers. One entry per CDR3 protein, called by TCRdb with MiXCR from the 5' RACE reads. The sample holds 500,000 to 700,000 distinct CDR3 sequences, around 31% seen once. Deletions cut 0 bases from V and 3 bases from J, with 13 bases between. This CDR3 spans 15 amino acids. Germline CDR1 SGHRS, CDR2 YFSETQ. The clonotype originates from a woman at least 80 years old in good health. The V gene is TRBV5-1, the J gene TRBJ2-7; weak D call: TRBD2 (7 bases). Sequencing input: blood. CDR3 DNA sequence: TGCGCCAGCAGCTTGGCGGGGGGACAATACTACGAGCAGTACTTC. It encodes CASSLAGGQYYEQYF.